Listed here are 6 T cell receptor beta chains from one sample, sequenced in a study of blood T cell repertoires in COVID-19. Sequenced by immunoSEQ multiplex PCR; TCRdb stores in-frame clones only, minus some. The data show about 150,000 clones, 75% to 85% seen once. Sequenced sample: peripheral blood. Receptors originate from an older woman with COVID-19, enrolled during active disease.

DNA for the CDR3: TGTGCTAGTGGTTTGTTAACGACAGGGGGGAACTATGGCTACACCTTC. It codes for CASGLLTTGGNYGYTF. V is TRBV12-5 and J is TRBJ1-2, with 9 bases identical to TRBD1. J gave up 2 bases and V 2 bases, and 6 bases lay outside the gene matches. CDR1 is LGHNT, CDR2 FRNRAP, per germline. The CDR3 loop spans 16 amino acids.

V usage is TRBV6-5 and J usage is TRBJ2-7; D possibly corresponds to TRBD2 (7 bases). Trimming removed 0 bases at V and 6 bases at J, with 15 bases between. CDR1 and CDR2 from the germline V gene are MNHEY and SVGAGI. The CDR3 length is 15 residues. CDR3 residues: CASSYSGGVEGEQYF. CDR3 DNA sequence: TGTGCCAGCAGTTACTCAGGGGGGGTGGAGGGCGAGCAGTACTTC.

The CDR3 reads CASSYRTESSYNEQFF. CDR3 coding DNA: TGTGCCAGCAGTTACCGGACAGAAAGCTCCTACAATGAGCAGTTCTTC. The V and J genes are TRBV6-5 and TRBJ2-1, with D possibly being TRBD1 (6 bases). V lost 2 bases and J 0 bases, leaving 11 bases between the germline ends. The germline gives CDR1 MNHEY, CDR2 SVGAGI. This CDR3 has 16 amino acids.

The chain employs TRBV11-2 and TRBJ2-3; 9 nucleotides align to TRBD1. In germline, CDR1 is SGHAT, CDR2 FQNNGV. This CDR3 spans 14 amino acids. Trimming cost V 8 bases and J 6 bases; bases outside gene matches: 9. CDR3 sequence (DNA): TGTGCCAGCCTCTTACAGGGGGCGACTGATACGCAGTATTTT. It codes for CASLLQGATDTQYF.

A few counts support this clone. The chain has TRBV5-1 and TRBJ1-2; D ambiguous. Trimming removed 0 bases at V and 4 bases at J, with 13 bases between. This CDR3 is built from 15 residues. The germline CDR1 and CDR2 sequences are SGHRS and YFSETQ. The CDR3 nucleotides read TGCGCCAGCAGCTTGGACGGACGGACTATCTATGGCTACACCTTC. Encoded protein: CASSLDGRTIYGYTF.

This clone was recorded a few times. The chain is built from TRBV9 and TRBJ1-1; D is unresolved. CDR3 size: 13 residues. Germline V gives CDR1 SGDLS, CDR2 YYNGEE. V was cut by 5 bases and J by 1 base, with 9 bases left in between. CDR3 residues: CASSRDTNTEAFF. The CDR3 bases are TGTGCCAGCAGTCGGGATACGAACACTGAAGCTTTCTTT.